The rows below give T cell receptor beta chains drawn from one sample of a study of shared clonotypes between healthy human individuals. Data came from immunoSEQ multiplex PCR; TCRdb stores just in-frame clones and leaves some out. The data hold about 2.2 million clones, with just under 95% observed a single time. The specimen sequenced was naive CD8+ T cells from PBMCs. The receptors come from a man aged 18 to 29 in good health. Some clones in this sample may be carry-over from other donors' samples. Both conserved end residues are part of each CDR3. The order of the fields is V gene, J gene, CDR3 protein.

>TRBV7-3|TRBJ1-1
CASSPLQMGGPEAFF
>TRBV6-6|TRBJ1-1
CASKVVRGTEAFF
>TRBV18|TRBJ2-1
CASCAERLDYNEQFF
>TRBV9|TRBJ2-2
CASGEERPNTGELFF
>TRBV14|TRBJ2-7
CASSQGLDRFHEQYF
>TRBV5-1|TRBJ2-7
CASSWFERTLSYEQYF
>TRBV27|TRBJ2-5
CAIGTGGETQYF
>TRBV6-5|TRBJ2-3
CASSYSGTRNTDTQYF
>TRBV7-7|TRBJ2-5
CASSLGITGMHRETQYF
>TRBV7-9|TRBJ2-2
CASSPSKGGVRTGELFF
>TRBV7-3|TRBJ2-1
CASSLGARLSSYNEQFF
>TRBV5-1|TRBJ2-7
CASSSSSGSLREQYF
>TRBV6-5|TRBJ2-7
CASSPFRTGSGEQYF
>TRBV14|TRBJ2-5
CASSQDITPQWETQYF
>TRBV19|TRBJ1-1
CASSIAWTGGEGTEAFF